This T cell receptor beta chain was recovered during a study of T cells in localized non-small cell lung cancer. Study outcomes and limitations: Detection in adjacent lung was observed for a median approximately 52 of the top 100 tumor clones. Elevated circulating T cell density in blood was associated with longer overall survival.

The V end lost 2 bases, the J end lost 5 bases, and 12 bases lay between the germline ends. The CDR3 loop spans 15 amino acids. In germline, CDR1 is SGHDN, CDR2 FVKESK. Here immunoSEQ multiplex PCR was the method, and the copy in TCRdb shows in-frame clones only, minus some. This table holds about 40,000 clones, 75% to 90% found once. Comment on this clone: What it recognizes is unknown.

This chain links TRBV14 with TRBJ2-2; TRBD1 is a possible D gene (5 bases). The sample was peripheral blood, taken before any cancer treatment. This receptor was taken from a man aged 35 to 69 with stage I lung adenocarcinoma. CDR3 DNA: TGTGCCAGCAGCCAAAGGGGTCTGGTAACCGGGGAGCTGTTTTTT. This sequence encodes CASSQRGLVTGELFF.